Below, 27 T cell receptor beta chains from the same sample are listed, as sequenced in a study of cytomegalovirus exposure and HLA in healthy donors. The PCR employed 60 Vbeta primers together with 13 Jbeta primers. Assay: immunoSEQ multiplex PCR; the TCRdb copy retains only in-frame clones and omits some. There are some 150,000 clones in the sample; 64% occur only once, and 3% lies in the top ten. The sample consisted of PBMCs. These receptors all stem from a woman in her 30s in good health and CMV-seropositive.

The chain links TRBV10-2 to TRBJ1-1; D gene uncertain. V lost 10 bases and J 5 bases, leaving 26 bases between the germline ends. Germline CDR1 WSHSY, CDR2 SAAADI. The CDR3 is made up of 16 amino acids. The CDR3 reads CATSRPGWRRGTEAFF. The CDR3 coding sequence is TGCGCCACCAGCCGTCCCGGGTGGAGAAGAGGAACTGAAGCTTTCTTT.

The chain uses TRBV28 and TRBJ1-5, with 8 bases matching TRBD1. Germline CDR1 is MDHEN and CDR2 is SYDVKM. The CDR3 has 17 residues. V lost 3 bases to trimming and J lost 5 bases; unmatched junction nucleotides: 12. The CDR3 region is CASSFLGRDRRYQPQHF. CDR3 nucleotide sequence: TGTGCCAGCAGTTTTTTGGGTAGGGACAGGAGGTATCAGCCCCAGCATTTT.

This chain connects TRBV7-9 to TRBJ1-2; D is unresolved. This CDR3 comprises 14 residues. Per the germline V gene, CDR1 is SEHNR and CDR2 is FQNEAQ (reference sequence). The germline V and J ends were trimmed by 2 bases and 8 bases, with 15 bases remaining between them. The CDR3 sequence: CASSLRESAGGYTF. In DNA form, the CDR3 reads TGTGCCAGCAGCTTAAGGGAAAGTGCGGGAGGCTACACCTTC. Full variable domain (rest looked up from reference TRBV7-9 and TRBJ1-2): DTGVSQNPRHKITKRGQNVTFRCDPISEHNRLYWYRQTLGQGPEFLTYFQNEAQLEKSRLLSDRFSAERPKGSFSTLEIQRTEQGDSAMYLCASSLRESAGGYTFGSGTRLTVV.

The chain joins TRBV27 to TRBJ1-5; weak D call: TRBD1 (6 bases). V lost 8 bases, J lost 2 bases, and 13 bases lay in between. The germline gives CDR1 MNHEY, CDR2 SMNVEV (reference sequence). The CDR3 loop spans 14 amino acids. For the CDR3, the DNA is TGTGCCAGCGGGAAAGGGGGGGGCAATCAGCCCCAGCATTTT. Translation: CASGKGGGNQPQHF.

The chain uses TRBV27 and TRBJ2-7; a possible D gene is TRBD1 (6 bases). CDR1 and CDR2 from the germline V gene are MNHEY and SMNVEV (reference sequence). Trimming took off 0 bases at V and 4 bases at J, with 10 bases between the two ends. This CDR3 region has 14 residues. The DNA for the CDR3 is TGTGCCAGCAGTTTATCCCAGGGGATTTACGAGCAGTACTTC. It specifies CASSLSQGIYEQYF.

This clone was counted a few times. The rearrangement joins TRBV5-1 to TRBJ2-5; TRBD1 matches 7 bases. The DNA end is a closer match to TRBJ2-7, so the J assignment may be wrong. CDR3 length: 16 residues. Germline values: CDR1 SGHRS, CDR2 YFSETQ. The CDR3 region is CASSLAYGQASYEQYF. The CDR3, as DNA: TGCGCCAGCAGCTTGGCCTACGGACAGGCCTCCTACGAGCAGTACTTC.

The table lists this clone with a few counts. The chain employs TRBV19 and TRBJ2-6; unclear D gene. Germline V gives CDR1 LNHDA, CDR2 SQIVND (reference sequence). The CDR3 covers 15 residues. Trimming cost V 7 bases and J 0 bases, with 10 bases left between them. Here the CDR3 reads CASKRGSSGANVLTF. CDR3 sequence (DNA): TGTGCCAGTAAAAGAGGATCCTCTGGGGCCAACGTCCTGACTTTC.

This clone was found once. The chain is built from TRBV11-2 and TRBJ1-1; the D is unclear. The V end was cut by 0 bases, the J end by 3 bases, with 8 bases between. The CDR3 covers 14 residues. Germline CDR1 SGHAT, CDR2 FQNNGV. The DNA for the CDR3 is TGTGCCAGCAGCTTAGACCGGGGAGACACTGAAGCTTTCTTT. Its protein product is CASSLDRGDTEAFF.

The V gene is TRBV15, the J gene TRBJ2-5; 11 bases match TRBD2. The CDR3 consists of 15 residues. Trimming at V came to 2 bases and at J to 4 bases, leaving 3 bases not matched to a gene. CDR1 is LNHNV, CDR2 YYDKDF, per germline (reference sequence). This CDR3 reads CATSRISGGGETQYF. For the CDR3, the DNA is TGTGCCACCAGCAGAATTAGCGGGGGGGGAGAGACCCAGTACTTC.

V usage is TRBV28 and J usage is TRBJ1-2; tentative D call: TRBD1 (5 bases). V was trimmed by 6 bases and J by 1 base, leaving 15 bases between them. The CDR3 is 15 residues long. Germline CDR1 is MDHEN and CDR2 is SYDVKM. The CDR3 loop is CASSPTDALNYGYTF. In DNA form, the CDR3 reads TGTGCCAGCAGCCCGACAGATGCCCTTAACTATGGCTACACCTTC.

The gene calls are TRBV6-6 and TRBJ1-1; the D is unclear. The CDR3 runs 10 residues. CDR1 and CDR2 from the germline V gene are MNHNY and SVGAGI (reference sequence). V lost 6 bases to trimming and J lost 8 bases, with 7 bases between them. CDR3 residues: CASSDLEAFF. As DNA, the CDR3 is TGTGCCAGCAGCGACTTAGAAGCTTTCTTT.

The chain combines TRBV6-1 with TRBJ1-1, with a possible D match to TRBD1 (5 bases). Looked up from germline, CDR1 is MNHNS and CDR2 is SASEGT. V was shortened by 4 bases and J by 4 bases, with 10 bases between the two germline ends. The CDR3 loop spans 13 amino acids. CDR3 residues: CASSVDQGTEAFF. The CDR3 DNA reads TGTGCCAGCAGTGTTGACCAGGGCACTGAAGCTTTCTTT.

This chain joins TRBV6-5 and TRBJ2-2; the D is unclear. This CDR3 has 15 amino acids. Trimming left V 2 bases short and J 0 bases short, with 7 bases between. Germline V CDR1 and CDR2: MNHEY, SVGAGI. Here the CDR3 DNA reads TGTGCCAGCAGTTACGCACTTACGAACACCGGGGAGCTGTTTTTT. Amino acid sequence: CASSYALTNTGELFF.

As DNA, the CDR3 is TGTGCCAGCAGCTCCGCCGGCCCTATATCGGGCGAGCAGTACTTC. The encoded protein is CASSSAGPISGEQYF. The rearrangement links TRBV7-2 to TRBJ2-7; no clear D gene. Trimming left V 4 bases short and J 6 bases short, with 19 bases between. The CDR3 has 15 amino acids. Germline V gives CDR1 SGHTA, CDR2 FQGNSA. Together with reference TRBV7-2 and TRBJ2-7, the CDR3 gives the full variable domain: GAGVSQSPSNKVTEKGKDVELRCDPISGHTALYWYRQSLGQGLEFLIYFQGNSAPDKSGLPSDRFSAERTGGSVSTLTIQRTQQEDSAVYLCASSSAGPISGEQYFGPGTRLTVT.

This clone appeared once. The chain links TRBV30 to TRBJ2-1; 13 bases are shared with TRBD2. The CDR3 extends over 13 amino acids. Trimming took 8 bases from V and 9 from J; bases not matched to a gene: 7. From germline, CDR1 is GTSNPN and CDR2 SVGIG (reference sequence). The CDR3 spells CAETSGGAGEQFF. The CDR3 DNA follows: TGTGCCGAAACTAGCGGGGGGGCCGGTGAGCAGTTCTTC.

The J gene is TRBJ1-1, the V gene TRBV1. TRBV1 is classified as a pseudogene. The CDR3 is made up of 19 amino acids. The CDR3 here is CTSSQPRISGGLRNTEAFF. CDR3 DNA: TGCACCAGCAGCCAACCTAGAATCTCAGGAGGGTTACGGAACACTGAAGCTTTCTTT.

This clone showed up just a few times. The same CDR3 is also encoded by other DNA sequences in this sample. V is TRBV19 and J is TRBJ2-1; 10 nucleotides line up with TRBD2. Germline V gives CDR1 LNHDA, CDR2 SQIVND (reference sequence). Unmatched junction bases numbered 0, after V lost 4 bases and J lost 0 bases. The CDR3 consists of 15 residues. The CDR3 sequence: CASSRLAGSYNEQFF. CDR3 in DNA: TGTGCCAGTAGTAGACTAGCGGGCTCCTACAATGAGCAGTTCTTC.

The chain carries TRBV6-5 and TRBJ2-7, with D possibly TRBD2 on 7 matching bases. CDR1 and CDR2 (germline): MNHEY, SVGAGI. Deletions cut 4 bases from V and 5 bases from J, with 15 bases between. The CDR3 is 14 amino acids. The CDR3 spells CASSWGGAGDEQYF. The DNA of the CDR3 is TGTGCCAGCAGTTGGGGGGGGGCGGGGGACGAGCAGTACTTC.

V and J are TRBV27 and TRBJ2-1; 10 bases agree with TRBD2. The CDR3 sequence is 14 residues long. The J segment lost 6 bases and the V segment lost 8 bases, leaving 7 bases of the junction unmatched. Germline V lookup: CDR1 MNHEY, CDR2 SMNVEV (reference sequence). The CDR3 coding sequence is TGTGCCAGCTCCGGACTAGCGGACTTCAATGAGCAGTTCTTC. It codes for CASSGLADFNEQFF.

This chain uses TRBV2 with TRBJ1-2, with 11 bases that match TRBD1. V dropped 5 bases and J dropped 1; count of bases not matched to a gene: 9. Germline V lookup: CDR1 SNHLY, CDR2 FYNNEI. This CDR3 contains 17 residues. The chain's CDR3 is CASSQRDRGTHNYGYTF. CDR3 DNA: TGTGCCAGCAGTCAACGGGACAGGGGGACTCATAACTATGGCTACACCTTC.

J is TRBJ2-1 and V is TRBV5-4, with 14 bases fitting TRBD2. Germline trimming cut 4 bases from V and 8 bases from J; bases unmatched to any gene: 5. Looked up from germline, CDR1 is SGHNT and CDR2 is YYREEE (reference sequence). The CDR3 totals 15 residues. In nucleotides, the CDR3 is TGTGCCAGCAGCCCTGGACTAGCGGGAGGCTATGAGCAGTTCTTC. It specifies CASSPGLAGGYEQFF.

The rearrangement uses TRBV10-3 and TRBJ1-3; D may be TRBD1 (6 bases). The CDR3 is 15 amino acids. From germline, CDR1 is ENHRY and CDR2 SYGVKD. The V end was cut by 9 bases, the J end by 0 bases, with 15 bases between. The CDR3 spells CAIGLAGASGNTIYF. CDR3 bases: TGTGCCATAGGGCTCGCAGGGGCCTCTGGAAACACCATATATTTT.

The V gene is TRBV13, the J gene TRBJ2-1; tentatively, D is TRBD2 (6 bases). The CDR3 sequence is 14 residues long. Germline V gives CDR1 PRHDT, CDR2 FYEKMQ (reference sequence). Trimming took off 4 bases at V and 0 bases at J, with 7 bases between the two ends. The DNA for the CDR3 is TGTGCCAGCAGCTCCGGGAGCTCCTACAATGAGCAGTTCTTC. Amino acid sequence: CASSSGSSYNEQFF.

This clone showed up just a few times. This rearrangement joins TRBV19 to TRBJ1-1; D perhaps matches TRBD1 (5 bases). The CDR3 loop spans 13 amino acids. V shed 5 bases and J shed 12 bases, with 19 bases lying between them. In germline, CDR1 is LNHDA, CDR2 SQIVND (reference sequence). The CDR3: CASSPSSRATSFF. The CDR3, as DNA: TGTGCCAGTAGTCCCAGCTCCAGGGCGACGTCTTTCTTT.

The chain has TRBV9 and TRBJ2-1; 9 nucleotides align to TRBD2. This CDR3 has 19 residues. From germline, CDR1 is SGDLS and CDR2 YYNGEE. The ends lost 0 bases at V and 0 bases at J; junction bases unmatched: 10. CDR3 coding DNA: TGTGCCAGCAGCGTAGACCCCCTGACTAGCGGAGTCTCCTACAATGAGCAGTTCTTC. Translated: CASSVDPLTSGVSYNEQFF.

The rearrangement uses TRBV9 and TRBJ2-7; tentatively, D is TRBD2 (5 bases). The CDR3 loop spans 13 amino acids. The germline V gene encodes CDR1 SGDLS and CDR2 YYNGEE. V shed 0 bases and J shed 3 bases, with 7 bases lying between them. The CDR3 region has the DNA TGTGCCAGCAGCGTAGCCGGGGACTACGAGCAGTACTTC. Translated, it gives CASSVAGDYEQYF.

This chain links TRBV5-6 with TRBJ2-3; 11 bases are shared with TRBD2. Germline V gene data show CDR1 as SGHDT and CDR2 as YYEEEE. The CDR3 sequence is 16 residues long. Trimming at V came to 0 bases and at J to 1 base, leaving 1 base not matched to a gene. This chain's CDR3 is CASSLVTSGGTDTQYF. The CDR3 nucleotides are TGTGCCAGCAGCTTGGTGACTAGCGGGGGCACAGATACGCAGTATTTT.